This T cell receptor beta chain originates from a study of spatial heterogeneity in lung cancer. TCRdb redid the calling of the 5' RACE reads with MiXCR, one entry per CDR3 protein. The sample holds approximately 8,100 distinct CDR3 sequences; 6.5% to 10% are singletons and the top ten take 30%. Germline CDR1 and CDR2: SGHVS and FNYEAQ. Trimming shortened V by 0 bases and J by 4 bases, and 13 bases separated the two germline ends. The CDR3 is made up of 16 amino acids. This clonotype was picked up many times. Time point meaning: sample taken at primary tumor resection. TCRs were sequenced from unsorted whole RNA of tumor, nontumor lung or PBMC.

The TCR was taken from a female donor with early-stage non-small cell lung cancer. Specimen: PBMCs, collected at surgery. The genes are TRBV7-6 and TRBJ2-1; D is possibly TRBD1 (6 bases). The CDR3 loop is CASSLAPSTGYNEQFF. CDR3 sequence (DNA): TGTGCCAGCAGCTTAGCCCCCTCAACAGGGTACAATGAGCAGTTCTTC.